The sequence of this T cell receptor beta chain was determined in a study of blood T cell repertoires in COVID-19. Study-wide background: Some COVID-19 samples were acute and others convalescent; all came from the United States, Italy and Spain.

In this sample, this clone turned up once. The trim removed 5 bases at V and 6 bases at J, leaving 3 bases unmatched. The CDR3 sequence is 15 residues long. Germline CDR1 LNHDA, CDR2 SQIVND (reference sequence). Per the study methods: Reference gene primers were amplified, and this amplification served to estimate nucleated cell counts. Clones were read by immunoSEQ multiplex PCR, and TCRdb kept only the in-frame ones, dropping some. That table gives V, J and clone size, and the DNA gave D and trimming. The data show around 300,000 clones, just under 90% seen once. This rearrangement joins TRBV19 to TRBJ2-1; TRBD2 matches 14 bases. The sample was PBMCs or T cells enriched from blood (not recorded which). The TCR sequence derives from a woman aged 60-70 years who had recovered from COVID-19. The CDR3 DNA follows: TGTGCCAGTAGTTCTGGACTAGCGGGAGGCAATGAGCAGTTCTTC. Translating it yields CASSSGLAGGNEQFF.